One sample yielded the 3 T cell receptor beta chains listed below, sequenced in a study of shared clonotypes between healthy human individuals. Data came from immunoSEQ multiplex PCR; TCRdb stores just in-frame clones and leaves some out. The repertoire holds approximately 2.4 million clones, with 95% as singletons. The sequencing input was naive CD4+ T cells sorted from blood. Subset noted: CD45RA+ positively selected. These receptors originate from a man aged 18-30 years in good health.

The CDR3 region has the DNA TGTGCCAGCAGCCAATCACAATATGAAAAACTGTTTTTT. Translation gives CASSQSQYEKLFF. The V gene is TRBV4-2, the J gene TRBJ1-4; no clear D gene. Germline CDR1 is LGHNA and CDR2 is YNFKEQ. Trimming removed 2 bases at V and 6 bases at J, with 7 bases between. The CDR3 spans 13 residues.

As to this clone: The same CDR3 is also encoded by other DNA sequences in this sample. This rearrangement joins TRBV7-9 to TRBJ2-7; 7 nucleotides line up with TRBD2. The CDR3 sequence is 14 residues long. Germline V gives CDR1 SEHNR, CDR2 FQNEAQ (reference sequence). The J segment lost 0 bases and the V segment lost 3 bases, leaving 2 bases of the junction unmatched. The CDR3 is CASSFGGSSYEQYF. For the CDR3, the DNA is TGTGCCAGCAGCTTCGGCGGGAGCTCCTACGAGCAGTACTTC.

This clone appeared once. This chain connects TRBV20-1 to TRBJ2-1; D gene ambiguous. Germline assignment: CDR1 DFQATT and CDR2 SNEGSKA (reference sequence). Trimming shortened V by 5 bases and J by 7 bases, and 6 bases separated the two germline ends. The CDR3 length is 10 residues. CDR3 region: CSAVGNEQFF. In nucleotides, the CDR3 is TGCAGTGCTGTGGGGAATGAGCAGTTCTTC.